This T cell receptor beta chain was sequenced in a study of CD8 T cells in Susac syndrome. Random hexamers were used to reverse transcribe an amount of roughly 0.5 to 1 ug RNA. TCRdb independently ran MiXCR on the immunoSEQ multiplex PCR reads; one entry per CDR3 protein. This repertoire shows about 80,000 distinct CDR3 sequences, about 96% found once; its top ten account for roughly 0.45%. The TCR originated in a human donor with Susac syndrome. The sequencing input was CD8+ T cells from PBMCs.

The CDR3 reads CASSPPSSYEQYF. CDR3 DNA: TGTGCCAGCAGCCCGCCGAGCTCCTACGAGCAGTACTTC. The chain employs TRBV9 and TRBJ2-7; no firm D call. V dropped 4 bases and J dropped 0 bases, with 8 bases sitting between them. There are 13 residues in the CDR3. The germline CDR1 and CDR2 sequences are SGDLS and YYNGEE.